The rows below give T cell receptor beta chains drawn from one sample of a study of neurological immune-mediated disorders. MiXCR, run by TCRdb on the 5' RACE reads, gives a single entry per CDR3 protein. The sample consists of under 90,000 distinct CDR3 sequences, approximately 10% of them appearing once. Sequenced material: PBMCs. These receptors originate from a man between 25 and 39 years old in good health. The CDR3 runs from the conserved cysteine through the conserved F or W. A D gene is named only where the DNA matches it firmly. The size of a clone is reported for some rows only, either as once, few or many, or as a class for expanded clones.

j_call,v_call,clone_size,d_call,cdr3_nt,cdr3_aa
TRBJ2-1,TRBV29-1,many,-,TGCAGCGTTGACCCTGGCCTAAATGAGCAGTTCTTC,CSVDPGLNEQFF
TRBJ2-7,TRBV5-1,many,-,TGCGCCAGCAGCTTCGGAGGGGGAACTTCCTACGAGCAGTACTTC,CASSFGGGTSYEQYF
TRBJ2-7,TRBV10-3,many,-,TGTGCCATCAGTGGATCGTCCCGGTTCAACGAGCAGTACTTC,CAISGSSRFNEQYF
TRBJ2-2,TRBV3-1,many,TRBD1,TGTGCCAGCAGCCGGACAGGGAGGCTCGGGGAGCTGTTTTTT,CASSRTGRLGELFF
TRBJ2-1,TRBV27,many,-,TGTGCCAGCACTCCGACTAGGGGCAATGAGCAGTTCTTC,CASTPTRGNEQFF
TRBJ1-4,TRBV5-8,many,-,TGTGCCAGCAGCCGGAGCTTAGTTGCAACTAATGAAAAACTGTTTTTT,CASSRSLVATNEKLFF
TRBJ2-3,TRBV7-6,many,-,TGTGCCAGCAGCTTAGTGGGGCGGGGGCCAGATACGCAGTATTTT,CASSLVGRGPDTQYF
TRBJ2-7,TRBV28,many,-,TGTGCCAGCAGTTTAGGTCCGGAAGGGCGGTCCTACGAGCAGTACTTC,CASSLGPEGRSYEQYF
TRBJ2-5,TRBV5-6,many,-,TGTGCCAGCAGCTTGAGTCCGACACTTTTACAAGAGACCCAGTACTTC,CASSLSPTLLQETQYF
TRBJ1-6,TRBV20-1,many,-,TGCAGTGCTAGAGATCGGGGGCAGGCTGGCTCACCCCTCCACTTT,CSARDRGQAGSPLHF
TRBJ2-2,TRBV5-5,many,TRBD1,TGTGCCAGCAGCTGGGCAGGGGGCCCCGGGGAGCTGTTTTTT,CASSWAGGPGELFF
TRBJ2-3,TRBV6-4,many,TRBD1,TGTGCCAGCAGTGACTCCCCAGGGGGCGGTGGCACAGATACGCAGTATTTT,CASSDSPGGGGTDTQYF
TRBJ2-1,TRBV9,many,-,TGTGCCAGCAGCGCGAACAATGAGCAGTTCTTC,CASSANNEQFF
TRBJ1-5,TRBV28,many,-,TGTGCCAGCACCGAATTTCGGCAGCATAGCAATCAGCCCCAGCATTTT,CASTEFRQHSNQPQHF
TRBJ2-7,TRBV4-2,many,-,TGTGCCAGCAGCCACTTGGACATCGGTTCCTACGAGCAGTACTTC,CASSHLDIGSYEQYF
TRBJ2-2,TRBV2,many,TRBD2,TGTGCCAGCAGTGCTACTAGCGGGAGGAAAACCGGGGAGCTGTTTTTT,CASSATSGRKTGELFF
TRBJ2-1,TRBV5-1,-,TRBD2,TGCGCCAGCAGCCAGGGACTAGCCCGGAATGAGCAGTTCTTC,CASSQGLARNEQFF
TRBJ2-7,TRBV28,many,TRBD1,TGTGCCAGCAGCGGAGACAGGACAGGGATCTACGAGCAGTACTTC,CASSGDRTGIYEQYF
TRBJ2-3,TRBV12-3/TRBV12-4,many,-,TGTGCCAGCAGGTACACAGATACGCAGTATTTT,CASRYTDTQYF
TRBJ1-1,TRBV29-1,many,-,TGCAGCGTTGGAGGATTGGGGTCCATGAACACTGAAGCTTTCTTT,CSVGGLGSMNTEAFF
TRBJ2-7,TRBV28,many,-,TGTGCCAGCAGTTTATCGGCCAAATACTACGAGCAGTACTTC,CASSLSAKYYEQYF
TRBJ1-5,TRBV7-3,-,TRBD1,TGTGCCAGCAGCCGCGACAGGGATTGGGAGGAAAGCAATCAGCCCCAGCATTTT,CASSRDRDWEESNQPQHF
TRBJ2-3,TRBV5-1,-,TRBD1,TGCGCCAGCAGCACGGACCCGGGACAGGGGCGTTCAGATACGCAGTATTTT,CASSTDPGQGRSDTQYF
TRBJ2-7,TRBV5-1,many,TRBD2,TGCGCCAGCAGCTTGGGCCTCGGACTAGGGTACGAGCAGTACTTC,CASSLGLGLGYEQYF
TRBJ2-7,TRBV20-1,many,TRBD2,TGCAGTGCTAGAGAGCCTAGCGGGAGGGCCACCCTCTACGAGCAGTACTTC,CSAREPSGRATLYEQYF
TRBJ1-2,TRBV29-1,many,TRBD1,TGCAGCGTTGAAGCGACCCCGGACAGGGAGCGCTACTATGGCTACACCTTC,CSVEATPDRERYYGYTF
TRBJ1-5,TRBV20-1,many,-,TGCAGTGCGCGAGGGGATCAGCCCCAGCATTTT,CSARGDQPQHF
TRBJ2-5,TRBV27,many,-,TGTGCCAGCAGTTTATATAGGGCAGAGACCCAGTACTTC,CASSLYRAETQYF
TRBJ2-1,TRBV6-6,few,TRBD2,TGTGCCAGCAGACGTCCCGGGACTACCTCGAAATCCGATGAGCAGTTCTTC,CASRRPGTTSKSDEQFF
TRBJ2-1,TRBV20-1,many,TRBD1,TGCAGTGTGAGTGAACCGGGACAGGGTTACAATGAGCAGTTCTTC,CSVSEPGQGYNEQFF